This T cell receptor (beta chain) was captured by sequencing in a study of PD-1 blockade in classical Hodgkin lymphoma. Study-level findings and limits: There remain no defined causes for the repertoire differences, which possibly reflect disease activity or prior therapy.

Each patient's relapse followed autologous stem cell transplantation, and brentuximab vedotin exposure varied. The patients, who had relapsed/refractory classical Hodgkin lymphoma, achieved best responses of complete response, partial response or progressive disease. CDR3 length equals 16 residues. Germline loops: CDR1 MDHEN, CDR2 SYDVKM. Trimming removed 3 bases from V and 0 bases from J; junction bases left unmatched: 4. As for this clone: Its antigen is unidentified.

The table came from immunoSEQ multiplex PCR; TCRdb's copy has only in-frame clones and leaves some out. The sample lists tens of thousands of clones, roughly nine tenths occurring once. This receptor was taken from a human donor with classical Hodgkin lymphoma. The genes are TRBV28 and TRBJ2-3, with 9 bases lining up with TRBD2. This material consisted of peripheral blood mononuclear cells (PBMCs), taken at baseline. CDR3 sequence (DNA): TGTGCCAGCAGTTTCCCTAGCGGGGTGAGCACAGATACGCAGTATTTT. It is translated as CASSFPSGVSTDTQYF.